This T cell receptor (beta chain) was captured by sequencing in a study of cytomegalovirus exposure and HLA in healthy donors. Study at large: The roughly 120 validation repertoires used the same platform as the roughly 720 first-cohort repertoires (as reported by a later analysis). Findings of the study overall: According to a later analysis, TCR clusters from the first cohort tended to co-occur in the 110 or so validation repertoires. Reported results showed that the classifier diagnosed cytomegalovirus status with high specificity and sensitivity.

Notes on this clone: Its target is not known.

TCRdb's copy holds only in-frame clones and misses some; the assay was immunoSEQ multiplex PCR. The repertoire holds under 75,000 clones, with approximately 96% as singletons. CDR1 and CDR2 (germline): ENHRY, SYGVKD. The junction had 6 bases not matched to a gene; V was cut back by 6 bases and J by 4 bases. This CDR3 contains 15 residues. This chain links TRBV10-3 with TRBJ2-2, with 9 bases lining up with TRBD2. Sequenced sample: PBMCs. This sequence was found in a woman between 18 and 29 years old in good health and CMV-seropositive. The CDR3 reads CAISEREAGTGELFF. CDR3 in DNA: TGTGCCATCAGCGAGCGGGAGGCGGGCACCGGGGAGCTGTTTTTT.